The present TCR beta chain was sequenced within a study of technical replicates of blood from a few donors. Produced via immunoSEQ multiplex PCR; TCRdb's table is partial and in-frame only. The table includes more than 60,000 clones, around 92% detected once. This CDR3 spans 16 amino acids. Material for sequencing was T cells isolated from PBMCs. This rearrangement joins TRBV21-1 to TRBJ2-7; the tabulated D call, TRBD1, remains unverified against the DNA. TRBV21-1 is flagged as a pseudogene. The sequence was collected from a human donor in good health. CDR3 bases: TGTGCCAGCAGCAAAGAGGGGACAGGGATAGTCTACGAGCAGTACTTC. Protein sequence: CASSKEGTGIVYEQYF.